This T cell receptor beta chain was identified in a study of T cell responses to AZD1222 COVID-19 vaccine. The study, taken as a whole, reports: Donors in the cohort were predominantly white British and more often female, and clonal diversity was possibly underestimated.

Comment on this clone: Its target is unknown.

TCRdb keeps only in-frame clones here, not all; method: immunoSEQ multiplex PCR. The sample contains 150,000 to 200,000 clones, 92% of which appear only once. Trimming stripped 2 bases from V and 1 base from J, with 9 bases between. CDR3 length: 15 amino acids. Per the germline V gene, CDR1 is MNHEY and CDR2 is SVGAGI. The sequences come from peripheral blood, collected 28 days after the second AZD1222 dose. The genes are TRBV6-5 and TRBJ1-5; possibly TRBD1 for D (5 bases). This receptor was obtained from an adult who received the AZD1222 COVID-19 vaccine. Here the CDR3 DNA reads TGTGCCAGCAGTTACCGCCGGGACAGCAATCAGCCCCAGCATTTT. This encodes CASSYRRDSNQPQHF.